These 15 T cell receptor beta chains were all obtained from the same sample, sequenced in a study of OX40 agonist ivuxolimab in advanced cancers. Clones were sequenced by immunoSEQ multiplex PCR, and TCRdb holds only the in-frame ones, with some missing. The repertoire holds roughly 10,000 clones, with 88% as singletons. The sequenced sample was CD4+ or CD8+ T cells sorted from blood, obtained in a trial of the OX40 agonist ivuxolimab. Every receptor here comes from an adult with an advanced solid tumor such as melanoma, head and neck, liver or kidney cancer.

V and J are TRBV2 and TRBJ1-6; TRBD1 matches 9 bases. From germline, CDR1 is SNHLY and CDR2 FYNNEI. V trimming: 5 bases; J trimming: 8 bases; junction bases outside the gene matches: 7. CDR3 length equals 15 residues. The CDR3 here is CASSRQGVVDSPLHF. As DNA, the CDR3 is TGTGCCAGCAGTAGACAGGGGGTGGTTGATTCACCCCTCCACTTT.

This clone was seen a single time. The gene calls are TRBV10-1 and TRBJ2-3, with 10 bases lining up with TRBD2. The CDR3 covers 16 residues. Germline assignment: CDR1 WNHNN and CDR2 SYGVQD (reference sequence). V gave up 0 bases and J gave up 1 base; unmatched junction bases: 1. DNA for the CDR3: TGCGCCAGCAGTGAGTCGCTAGCGGGGGGCACAGATACGCAGTATTTT. Translation: CASSESLAGGTDTQYF.

This sequence joins TRBV28 and TRBJ1-1, with D unresolved. Germline values: CDR1 MDHEN, CDR2 SYDVKM. The CDR3 totals 14 residues. The V end lost 2 bases, the J end lost 1 base, and 8 bases lay between the germline ends. The CDR3 coding sequence is TGTGCCAGCAGTTTAGGGCAGGAGAACACTGAAGCTTTCTTT. As protein: CASSLGQENTEAFF.

The chain has TRBV9 and TRBJ1-2; 12 bases agree with TRBD1. V lost 2 bases, J lost 8 bases, and 10 bases stayed unmatched. The CDR3 has 16 amino acids. Germline V gene sequence: CDR1 SGDLS, CDR2 YYNGEE. In DNA form, the CDR3 reads TGTGCCAGCAGCGTGGGACAGGGGGCGCCGGTAGACGGCTACACCTTC. This codes for CASSVGQGAPVDGYTF.

The chain couples TRBV28 to TRBJ2-1, with 9 bases that match TRBD2. The CDR3 extends over 15 amino acids. Germline V gene lookup returns CDR1 MDHEN and CDR2 SYDVKM. V was pared by 2 bases and J by 5 bases, with 4 bases of the junction left unmatched. Here the CDR3 reads CASSLGLAGNNEQFF. In nucleotides, the CDR3 is TGTGCCAGCAGTTTAGGTCTAGCGGGGAACAATGAGCAGTTCTTC.

This chain joins TRBV27 and TRBJ1-2; possibly TRBD1 for D (6 bases). V gave up 5 bases and J gave up 8 bases, with 18 bases separating them. CDR1 MNHEY and CDR2 SMNVEV come from the germline V gene (reference sequence). This CDR3 comprises 14 residues. For the CDR3, the DNA is TGTGCCAGCAGTGCAACAGGGTTGGGGGGCGGCTACACCTTC. This gives the protein CASSATGLGGGYTF.

The chain has TRBV18 and TRBJ1-4; D unclear. This CDR3 spans 14 amino acids. V shed 1 base and J shed 5 bases, with 8 bases lying between them. Per germline, CDR1 KGHSH and CDR2 LQKENI. The CDR3 region has the DNA TGTGCCAGCTCACCACTGGGGTCGAATGAAAAACTGTTTTTT. Amino acid sequence: CASSPLGSNEKLFF.

The rearrangement joins TRBV10-1 to TRBJ1-6; TRBD1 aligns across 8 bases. Unmatched junction bases numbered 19, after V lost 6 bases and J lost 9 bases. The CDR3 contains 18 residues. Germline V gene sequence: CDR1 WNHNN, CDR2 SYGVQD (reference sequence). The DNA of the CDR3 is TGCGCCAGCAGCCAACCGGGACAGGTATCTTCGTTTCGTTCACCCCTCCACTTT. The encoded protein is CASSQPGQVSSFRSPLHF.

The rearrangement uses TRBV5-4 and TRBJ2-2; maybe TRBD2 (6 bases). CDR3 size: 15 residues. Trimming cost V 4 bases and J 0 bases, with 10 bases left between them. Germline-derived CDR1 and CDR2 are SGHNT and YYREEE (reference sequence). CDR3 in amino acids: CASSPAGPNTGELFF. CDR3 in DNA: TGTGCCAGCAGCCCAGCGGGCCCGAACACCGGGGAGCTGTTTTTT.

This clone was seen once. This chain links TRBV9 with TRBJ2-5; maybe TRBD1 (5 bases). Germline CDR1 reads SGDLS; CDR2 reads YYNGEE. V was clipped by 0 bases and J by 2 bases, with 14 bases between them. The CDR3 spans 16 residues. The CDR3 DNA sequence: TGTGCCAGCAGCGTAGGGCAGGGCCCAATACAAGAGACCCAGTACTTC. Translating gives CASSVGQGPIQETQYF.

The chain employs TRBV27 and TRBJ1-1, with 7 bases matching TRBD1. Germline loops: CDR1 MNHEY, CDR2 SMNVEV (reference sequence). V gave up 1 base and J gave up 7 bases; unmatched junction bases: 6. The CDR3 totals 14 residues. CDR3 sequence reads: CASSLYGGTVEAFF. The DNA of the CDR3 is TGTGCCAGCAGTTTATATGGCGGGACAGTTGAAGCTTTCTTT.

This clone was detected a few times. CDR3: CSAETSEAFF. The CDR3 nucleotides are TGCAGCGCTGAGACCTCTGAAGCTTTCTTT. The chain uses TRBV29-1 and TRBJ1-1; unclear D gene. V gave up 7 bases and J gave up 6 bases, with 9 bases separating them. Germline V CDR1 and CDR2: SQVTM, ANQGSEA. This CDR3 has 10 amino acids.

The chain employs TRBV11-2 and TRBJ2-1; a possible D gene is TRBD2 (6 bases). The V end was cut by 3 bases, the J end by 0 bases, with 9 bases between. From germline, CDR1 is SGHAT and CDR2 FQNNGV. The CDR3 sequence is 15 residues long. The CDR3 DNA sequence: TGTGCCAGCAGCTTTGGGGGGAACTCCTACAATGAGCAGTTCTTC. Amino acids: CASSFGGNSYNEQFF.

This clone came up once. The rearrangement links TRBV6-5 to TRBJ1-6; possibly TRBD1 for D (6 bases). Trimming stripped 4 bases from V and 6 bases from J, with 10 bases between. The germline V gene has CDR1 MNHEY and CDR2 SVGAGI. The CDR3 extends over 14 amino acids. The CDR3 is CASSFQGPNSPLHF. The CDR3 region has the DNA TGTGCCAGCAGTTTCCAGGGGCCTAATTCACCCCTCCACTTT.

V usage is TRBV19 and J usage is TRBJ2-1, with 12 bases that match TRBD2. Germline lookup yields CDR1 LNHDA and CDR2 SQIVND (reference sequence). Trimming took 5 bases from V and 3 from J; bases not matched to a gene: 2. The CDR3 extends over 15 amino acids. The CDR3 bases are TGTGCCAGTAGTTTACTAGCGGGGGGCTACAATGAGCAGTTCTTC. Translation gives CASSLLAGGYNEQFF. The variable domain in full, with the rest retrieved from reference TRBV19 and TRBJ2-1, is DGGITQSPKYLFRKEGQNVTLSCEQNLNHDAMYWYRQDPGQGLRLIYYSQIVNDFQKGDIAEGYSVSREKKESFPLTVTSAQKNPTAFYLCASSLLAGGYNEQFFGPGTRLTVL.